This entry concerns a single TCR beta chain. The sample comes from a study of blood T cell repertoires in COVID-19. Overall study: The cDNA or gDNA used as material had been derived from T cells, B-cell-depleted T cells, or PBMCs.

Participant reports of clinical history set cohort assignment. Cohort 3 recovery required two negative PCRs, clearance, or symptom resolution. Per germline, CDR1 MGHDK and CDR2 SYGVNS. Unmatched junction bases numbered 18, after V lost 8 bases and J lost 4 bases. The CDR3 loop spans 17 amino acids. Clones were sequenced by immunoSEQ multiplex PCR, and TCRdb holds only the in-frame ones, with some missing. The data hold about 360,000 clones, with more than 70% observed a single time. The clonotype originates from a man aged 25 to 40 who had recovered from COVID-19. J is TRBJ2-5 and V is TRBV25-1; 8 positions agree with TRBD1. Input material: PBMCs or T cells enriched from blood (not recorded which). CDR3 coding DNA: TGTGCCAGCTCCATCCGGCGGGGCAGGGGGCTAGGAGAGACCCAGTACTTC. It specifies CASSIRRGRGLGETQYF.